A single sample is the source of the 32 T cell receptor beta chains below, sequenced in a study of CXCR3-negative and CXCR3-positive naive CD8 T cells. These receptors have no identified antigens. With UMI labels, 5' RACE was used to prepare the TRB cDNA libraries. TCRdb reprocessed the 5' RACE reads; each CDR3 protein has one entry and no DNA is given. This repertoire includes tens of thousands of distinct CDR3 sequences. Study-level results: Greater hydrophobicity was found in TRB CDR3s of CXCR3-positive naive cells than of CXCR3-negative naive cells.

The sample consisted of naive CXCR3+ CD8+ T cells from blood. As for subset: CD45RO-CCR7+CD27+CD95- naive CD8+ T cells expressing CXCR3 (TNR3+). The receptor set was obtained from a human donor in good health. Some clones in this sample may be carry-over from other donors' samples.

This chain uses TRBV13 with TRBJ2-7; no DNA is available, so the TRBD2 call from TCRdb remains unchecked. The CDR3 spans 14 residues. CDR1 and CDR2 (germline): PRHDT, FYEKMQ (reference sequence). The CDR3 reads CASSPGGGSLEQYF.

The V and J genes are TRBV5-1 and TRBJ2-3; TCRdb's D gene call, TRBD2, goes unchecked for lack of DNA. This CDR3 is 13 amino acids long. In germline, CDR1 is SGHRS, CDR2 YFSETQ. The CDR3 region is CASTTSATDTQYF. The full variable domain, with the rest looked up from reference TRBV5-1 and TRBJ2-3, is KAGVTQTPRYLIKTRGQQVTLSCSPISGHRSVSWYQQTPGQGLQFLFEYFSETQRNKGNFPGRFSGRQFSNSRSEMNVSTLELGDSALYLCASTTSATDTQYFGPGTRLTVL.

V is TRBV2 and J is TRBJ2-7; TCRdb designates TRBD2, a call that cannot be tested without DNA. CDR3 size: 13 residues. CDR1 is SNHLY and CDR2 is FYNNEI in the germline V gene. The CDR3 sequence: CASTGRSTYEQYF.

This sequence joins TRBV6-5 and TRBJ1-4. Germline CDR1 and CDR2: MNHEY and SVGAGI. CDR3 length equals 14 residues. The chain's CDR3 is CASSYSRVAEKLFF.

This chain joins TRBV14 and TRBJ1-1; TCRdb gives TRBD1 as the D gene, but with no DNA this cannot be confirmed. This CDR3 comprises 11 residues. Germline V gene sequence: CDR1 SGHDN, CDR2 FVKESK. The CDR3 loop is CASSQRDEAFF. Full variable domain (rest looked up from reference TRBV14 and TRBJ1-1): EAGVTQFPSHSVIEKGQTVTLRCDPISGHDNLYWYRRVMGKEIKFLLHFVKESKQDESGMPNNRFLAERTGGTYSTLKVQPAELEDSGVYFCASSQRDEAFFGQGTRLTVV.

The chain combines TRBV11-2 with TRBJ2-7. The CDR3 is made up of 12 amino acids. In germline, CDR1 is SGHAT, CDR2 FQNNGV. The CDR3 reads CASSFSRYEQYF.

The chain joins TRBV7-2 to TRBJ2-7. The CDR3 runs to 13 residues. CDR1 and CDR2 (germline): SGHTA, FQGNSA. The CDR3 protein is CASSLATAYEQYF.

The chain links TRBV29-1 to TRBJ1-2; absent DNA, TCRdb's TRBD1 call cannot be checked. The germline CDR1 and CDR2 sequences are SQVTM and ANQGSEA. The length of the CDR3 is 13 residues. CDR3 region: CSVVQGGIYGYTF. The full variable domain, with the rest looked up from reference TRBV29-1 and TRBJ1-2, is SAVISQKPSRDICQRGTSLTIQCQVDSQVTMMFWYRQQPGQSLTLIATANQGSEATYESGFVIDKFPISRPNLTFSTLTVSNMSPEDSSIYLCSVVQGGIYGYTFGSGTRLTVV.

The gene calls are TRBV15 and TRBJ2-7; checking the TCRdb D call of TRBD1 is not possible without DNA. Germline CDR1 is LNHNV and CDR2 is YYDKDF (reference sequence). CDR3 length: 13 amino acids. CDR3 amino acids: CATSVSGQGEQYF.

The chain uses TRBV4-3 and TRBJ2-1; the D call from TCRdb, TRBD1, cannot be confirmed without DNA. CDR3 length equals 15 residues. Germline CDR1 is LGHNA and CDR2 is YSLEER. The CDR3 protein is CASSQDAGAVNEQFF.

The chain uses TRBV6-5 and TRBJ2-1; TCRdb calls TRBD2, which cannot be checked without DNA. CDR3 length: 16 amino acids. CDR1 and CDR2 from the germline V gene are MNHEY and SVGAGI. The CDR3 loop reads CASSPGGNRWNNEQFF.

This chain joins TRBV6-2 or TRBV6-3 and TRBJ2-2; TCRdb reports TRBD1, a call that lacks DNA to check it against. Germline values: CDR1 MNHEY, CDR2 SVGEGT. This CDR3 spans 15 amino acids. The CDR3 loop reads CASSNPDRTTGELFF.

The rearrangement uses TRBV13 and TRBJ2-1; TCRdb's D gene call, TRBD1, goes unchecked for lack of DNA. CDR3 length: 16 amino acids. CDR1 is PRHDT, CDR2 FYEKMQ, per germline (reference sequence). This chain's CDR3 is CASSLMGGGVAGEQFF.

The V gene is TRBV11-2, the J gene TRBJ2-5. The CDR3 contains 15 residues. Germline V lookup: CDR1 SGHAT, CDR2 FQNNGV. The CDR3 sequence: CASSLDLGAGETQYF.

This chain connects TRBV4-2 to TRBJ2-7. CDR3 length equals 15 residues. Germline values: CDR1 LGHNA, CDR2 YNFKEQ. The CDR3 reads CASSQGADRSYEQYF.

V is TRBV14 and J is TRBJ2-4; the TCRdb D gene call, TRBD2, has no DNA to confirm it. CDR3 length: 13 residues. CDR1 and CDR2 from the germline V gene are SGHDN and FVKESK. CDR3 sequence: CASSQGVGGDQYF.

This sequence joins TRBV27 and TRBJ2-3; the TCRdb D gene call, TRBD1, has no DNA to confirm it. The germline V gene encodes CDR1 MNHEY and CDR2 SMNVEV (reference sequence). The CDR3 is made up of 13 amino acids. This chain's CDR3 is CASRQGSTDTQYF.

The chain links TRBV6-4 to TRBJ1-6. The CDR3 sequence is 15 residues long. Germline V CDR1 and CDR2: MRHNA, SNTAGT. The CDR3 loop reads CASSDRDGDNSPLHF.

The rearrangement uses TRBV7-6 and TRBJ2-5; TCRdb's assignment of TRBD1 cannot be checked, as there is no DNA. CDR1 is SGHVS, CDR2 FNYEAQ, per germline. The CDR3 contains 15 residues. The CDR3: CASSLWHRPGETQYF.

The chain recombines TRBV28 with TRBJ2-5. CDR1 and CDR2 (germline): MDHEN, SYDVKM. The CDR3 is made up of 13 amino acids. The CDR3 reads CASSFTVAETQYF.

The chain couples TRBV28 to TRBJ2-5; no DNA is available, so the TRBD2 call from TCRdb remains unchecked. Germline loops: CDR1 MDHEN, CDR2 SYDVKM. This CDR3 is 15 amino acids long. The CDR3 sequence: CASIGLAGGDETQYF.

This chain joins TRBV12-3 or TRBV12-4 and TRBJ2-5; TCRdb's D call, TRBD2, is unchecked because there is no DNA. This CDR3 contains 17 residues. CDR3 sequence reads: CASSPGTSGIKSGTQYF.

V is TRBV29-1 and J is TRBJ1-1; no DNA is available, so the TRBD1 call from TCRdb remains unchecked. The CDR3 is 15 amino acids. Germline V gene lookup returns CDR1 SQVTM and CDR2 ANQGSEA. CDR3 sequence reads: CSVSAVGGLNTEAFF.

The CDR3 here is CASSPSQSYEQYF. J is TRBJ2-7 and V is TRBV7-6. This CDR3 comprises 13 residues. Germline values: CDR1 SGHVS, CDR2 FNYEAQ. The full variable domain, with the rest looked up from reference TRBV7-6 and TRBJ2-7, is GAGVSQSPRYKVTKRGQDVALRCDPISGHVSLYWYRQALGQGPEFLTYFNYEAQQDKSGLPNDRFSAERPEGSISTLTIQRTEQRDSAMYRCASSPSQSYEQYFGPGTRLTVT.

The V call is TRBV6-2 or TRBV6-3, the J call TRBJ1-1. The germline V gene has CDR1 MNHEY and CDR2 SVGEGT. CDR3 length equals 15 residues. The CDR3 here is CASTNFGQPGTEAFF.

The CDR3 here is CASSFAGGRYNEQFF. V and J are TRBV12-3 or TRBV12-4 and TRBJ2-1. CDR3 length: 15 amino acids.

The chain links TRBV25-1 to TRBJ1-4. The CDR3 covers 16 residues. Germline V CDR1 and CDR2: MGHDK, SYGVNS. The CDR3 here is CASSEFFQGSNEKLFF.

The chain employs TRBV29-1 and TRBJ2-1; TCRdb returns TRBD2, unconfirmable since there is no DNA. The CDR3 length is 13 residues. Germline values: CDR1 SQVTM, CDR2 ANQGSEA. The CDR3 reads CSLGTSRDNEQFF.

This chain joins TRBV28 and TRBJ1-2. Germline V lookup: CDR1 MDHEN, CDR2 SYDVKM. The CDR3 contains 13 residues. The CDR3 spells CASSSDNYHGYTF.

The V gene is TRBV9, the J gene TRBJ2-7; TCRdb reports TRBD1, a call that lacks DNA to check it against. Germline V CDR1 and CDR2: SGDLS, YYNGEE. There are 14 residues in the CDR3. The CDR3 loop reads CASSSRDGAYEQYF.

CDR3: CASSFSIGSGISYNEQFF. The rearrangement uses TRBV12-3 or TRBV12-4 and TRBJ2-1; TCRdb's D call, TRBD2, is unchecked because there is no DNA. This CDR3 is built from 18 residues.

This sequence joins TRBV5-1 and TRBJ2-5; the D call of TRBD1 rests on TCRdb alone, since no DNA is present to check it. Germline assignment: CDR1 SGHRS and CDR2 YFSETQ. The CDR3 is 14 amino acids. This chain's CDR3 is CASSLGTLQETQYF. Supplemented by reference TRBV5-1 and TRBJ2-5, the full variable domain reads KAGVTQTPRYLIKTRGQQVTLSCSPISGHRSVSWYQQTPGQGLQFLFEYFSETQRNKGNFPGRFSGRQFSNSRSEMNVSTLELGDSALYLCASSLGTLQETQYFGPGTRLLVL.